Below are 31 T cell receptor beta chains sequenced from a single sample in a study of T-cell reconstitution after alpha-beta-depleted transplantation in children (dated by TCRdb to between 2015 and 2016). The treatment or condition label corresponds to: allogeneic hematopoietic cell transplantation with graft depleted of TCRalphabeta T cells and CD19 B cells. Libraries were constructed by PCR. Sequencing instrument: Illumina HiSeq 2500. To normalize quantification of the TCRbeta repertoire, the TCR libraries were built with molecular barcoding that relied on unique molecular identifiers. In TCRdb, the public reads were trimmed at Q25 with fastp and aligned with MiXCR, with productive beta chains retained. Each entry merges the rows of one CDR3 protein and shows their most common DNA and genes. For this sample the table gives about a million distinct CDR3 sequences, of which about 30% were detected only once. 28% of the sample belongs to the ten largest clones.

The sequences come from PBMCs, mostly from graft donor cells, collected 360 days after TCRalphabeta/CD19-depleted stem cell transplant. The source is a boy younger than two who had a stem cell transplant for SCID, so the T cells may come from the graft donor.

This clonotype was recorded a few times. The chain couples TRBV7-9 to TRBJ1-4; 7 bases agree with TRBD1. This CDR3 has 16 residues. The germline V gene has CDR1 SEHNR and CDR2 FQNEAQ (reference sequence). V shed 5 bases, J shed 5 bases, and the junction held 11 bases outside the gene matches. The DNA of the CDR3 is TGTGCCAGCAGCATGACATACCGGGACAGAAATGAAAAACTGTTTTTT. Protein product: CASSMTYRDRNEKLFF.

CDR3 sequence (DNA): TGCAGTGCTGGATCCCAGGATACGCAGTATTTT. This translates into CSAGSQDTQYF. V usage is TRBV20-1 and J usage is TRBJ2-3; no clear D gene. Germline V gives CDR1 DFQATT, CDR2 SNEGSKA (reference sequence). This CDR3 has 11 amino acids. Deletions cut 5 bases from V and 6 bases from J, with 9 bases between.

This chain links TRBV12-3 or TRBV12-4 with TRBJ1-2; 7 positions agree with TRBD1. The CDR3 is 16 amino acids. Trimming took 2 bases from V and 3 from J; bases not matched to a gene: 9. The CDR3 DNA reads as TGTGCCAGCAGTTTAAGGGAAAAGACAGGGCACTATGGCTACACCTTC. It codes for CASSLREKTGHYGYTF.

The J gene is TRBJ2-1, the V gene TRBV11-2, with D perhaps matching TRBD1 or TRBD2 (6 bases each). Germline lookup yields CDR1 SGHAT and CDR2 FQNNGV. The CDR3 has 14 residues. The V gene lost 5 bases and the J gene lost 6 bases, with 14 bases spanning the gap. CDR3 loop: CASSQAGGLNEQFF. The CDR3 DNA reads TGTGCCAGCAGCCAGGCCGGGGGCCTCAATGAGCAGTTCTTC.

The CDR3 DNA reads as TGTGCCAGCACCCTGGGACAGTCCTATAATTCACCCCTCCACTTT. Encoded protein: CASTLGQSYNSPLHF. This sequence joins TRBV7-2 and TRBJ1-6; 7 bases agree with TRBD1. V lost 7 bases to trimming and J lost 1 base; unmatched junction nucleotides: 4. Per germline, CDR1 SGHTA and CDR2 FQGNSA. CDR3 length: 15 residues.

This clonotype was detected only a few times. J is TRBJ2-1 and V is TRBV7-9, with 10 positions matching TRBD2. Germline loops: CDR1 SEHNR, CDR2 FQNEAQ (reference sequence). The junction had 7 bases not matched to a gene; V was cut back by 2 bases and J by 9 bases. The CDR3 is made up of 15 amino acids. CDR3 sequence: CASSLPGPSGGEQFF. The DNA for the CDR3 is TGTGCCAGCAGCTTACCCGGCCCTAGCGGGGGTGAGCAGTTCTTC.

This chain joins TRBV5-1 and TRBJ2-7; 8 nucleotides agree with TRBD2. Looked up from germline, CDR1 is SGHRS and CDR2 is YFSETQ. This CDR3 is built from 17 residues. V lost 0 bases to trimming and J lost 5 bases; unmatched junction nucleotides: 13. DNA for the CDR3: TGCGCCAGCAGCTTGGCCATGGTAGCGGGGATGAGCCACGAGCAGTACTTC. It codes for CASSLAMVAGMSHEQYF.

Only a few counts were recorded for this clonotype. This sequence joins TRBV18 and TRBJ2-1; D may be TRBD1 (7 bases). CDR1 and CDR2 (germline): KGHSH, LQKENI. The CDR3 length is 14 residues. V lost 4 bases and J lost 7, with 14 bases in between. The DNA of the CDR3 is TGTGCCAGCTCACGTCAGGGGGGCCCGAATGAGCAGTTCTTC. This sequence encodes CASSRQGGPNEQFF.

This clonotype was counted only a few times. The chain has TRBV10-3 and TRBJ2-2; 7 bases are a match to TRBD2. Germline V lookup: CDR1 ENHRY, CDR2 SYGVKD. The CDR3 length is 14 residues. The junction had 5 bases not matched to a gene; V was cut back by 7 bases and J by 3 bases. Written as DNA, the CDR3 is TGTGCCATCACGGGAGGCAGGTACACCGGGGAGCTGTTTTTT. Amino acids: CAITGGRYTGELFF.

The gene calls are TRBV5-6 and TRBJ2-1; TRBD1 agrees at 12 bases. CDR1 SGHDT and CDR2 YYEEEE come from the germline V gene. The length of the CDR3 is 16 residues. The ends lost 4 bases at V and 5 bases at J; junction bases unmatched: 7. Here the CDR3 DNA reads TGTGCCAGCAGCGCGTTGGGACAGGGGGCCAACAATGAGCAGTTCTTC. It specifies CASSALGQGANNEQFF.

The table lists this clonotype with a few counts. The rearrangement uses TRBV5-1 and TRBJ2-3; D remains unclear. This CDR3 comprises 14 residues. The germline V gene has CDR1 SGHRS and CDR2 YFSETQ. Deletions cut 4 bases from V and 9 bases from J, with 18 bases between. The CDR3: CASSPDTNYRTQYF. The CDR3 DNA sequence: TGCGCCAGCAGCCCGGATACAAACTACAGAACGCAGTATTTT.

This clonotype turned up a few times. The chain recombines TRBV4-3 with TRBJ2-7; possible D gene TRBD1, 5 bases. Germline lookup yields CDR1 LGHNA and CDR2 YSLEER. This CDR3 contains 14 residues. The germline V and J ends were trimmed by 0 bases and 3 bases, with 9 bases remaining between them. The CDR3 DNA follows: TGCGCCAGCAGCCAAGAGGGGCTTTACTACGAGCAGTACTTC. This codes for CASSQEGLYYEQYF.

This clonotype was counted a few times. The chain joins TRBV5-1 to TRBJ2-7, with TRBD1 identical over 8 bases. The V gene end was trimmed by 0 bases and the J gene end by 4 bases; junction bases not matched to a gene: 12. In germline, CDR1 is SGHRS, CDR2 YFSETQ. The CDR3 consists of 17 residues. DNA for the CDR3: TGCGCCAGCAGCTTGGCCACCTTTTCAGGGGGCGGTTACGAGCAGTACTTC. This codes for CASSLATFSGGGYEQYF. Combining the CDR3 with reference TRBV5-1 and TRBJ2-7 gives the whole variable domain KAGVTQTPRYLIKTRGQQVTLSCSPISGHRSVSWYQQTPGQGLQFLFEYFSETQRNKGNFPGRFSGRQFSNSRSEMNVSTLELGDSALYLCASSLATFSGGGYEQYFGPGTRLTVT.

This clonotype was counted only a few times. In nucleotides, the CDR3 is TGTGCCAGCAGCCTTCCCCTCCGGGACACCATTGGCCGGGAGCTGTTTTTT. It encodes CASSLPLRDTIGRELFF. The rearrangement links TRBV3-1 to TRBJ2-2, with TRBD1 as a possible D gene (6 bases). This CDR3 region has 17 residues. The V end was cut by 4 bases, the J end by 9 bases, with 24 bases between. Germline CDR1 is LGHDT and CDR2 is YNNKEL (reference sequence).

This clonotype has a handful of counts. The chain has TRBV12-3 or TRBV12-4 and TRBJ2-6, with 7 bases fitting TRBD2. The junction had 1 base not matched to a gene; V was cut back by 3 bases and J by 2 bases. The CDR3 runs 15 residues. The CDR3 DNA reads as TGTGCCAGCAGTTTCGGGGGGACTGGGGCCAACGTCCTGACTTTC. Residues: CASSFGGTGANVLTF.

This clonotype was seen once. The gene calls are TRBV5-8 and TRBJ2-3; 10 positions match TRBD1. Germline V gene lookup returns CDR1 SGHTS and CDR2 YDEGEE. The CDR3 runs to 17 residues. Losses at the gene ends were 3 bases for V and 1 base for J; bases not matched to a gene: 8. In nucleotides, the CDR3 is TGTGCCAGCAGCTCATCCTTCGGGACAGGGGGCACAGATACGCAGTATTTT. Its translation is CASSSSFGTGGTDTQYF.

There are a few counts of this clonotype. V and J are TRBV20-1 and TRBJ2-1; no reliable D call. Germline-derived CDR1 and CDR2 are DFQATT and SNEGSKA (reference sequence). The CDR3 covers 13 residues. V was clipped by 0 bases and J by 10 bases, with 13 bases between them. The CDR3 loop reads CSARDPPLGEQFF. The CDR3 bases are TGCAGTGCTAGAGATCCGCCGCTTGGGGAGCAGTTCTTC.

This clonotype occurred many times. The chain couples TRBV28 to TRBJ2-5; D remains unclear. V was cut by 3 bases and J by 5 bases, with 10 bases left in between. CDR3 size: 13 residues. Germline V lookup: CDR1 MDHEN, CDR2 SYDVKM. The CDR3 DNA reads as TGTGCCAGCAGTTTTTATCTCAGGGAGACCCAGTACTTC. Its protein is CASSFYLRETQYF.

The rearrangement joins TRBV28 to TRBJ2-1; D is unresolved. Between the trimmed V and J ends, which lost 5 bases and 6 bases, there was a span of 20 bases. This CDR3 region has 16 residues. Looked up from germline, CDR1 is MDHEN and CDR2 is SYDVKM. CDR3 residues: CASSLTLTVSGNEQFF. DNA of the CDR3: TGTGCCAGCAGTCTAACACTTACGGTTTCCGGCAATGAGCAGTTCTTC.

This rearrangement joins TRBV5-1 to TRBJ1-2; 7 nucleotides align to TRBD1. Unmatched junction bases numbered 9, after V lost 4 bases and J lost 3 bases. Germline V gene data show CDR1 as SGHRS and CDR2 as YFSETQ. CDR3 size: 15 residues. CDR3 amino acids: CASSEGQLLHYGYTF. CDR3 nucleotides: TGCGCCAGCAGCGAGGGACAGCTCCTTCACTATGGCTACACCTTC.

The chain uses TRBV3-1 and TRBJ2-2, with a tentative D call TRBD2 (5 bases). CDR1 and CDR2 from the germline V gene are LGHDT and YNNKEL (reference sequence). This CDR3 region has 17 residues. Deletions cut 0 bases from V and 3 bases from J, with 14 bases between. CDR3 sequence: CASSQEPLAEDTGELFF. The CDR3 DNA is TGTGCCAGCAGCCAAGAACCGCTCGCGGAGGACACCGGGGAGCTGTTTTTT. Full variable domain (missing parts from reference TRBV3-1 and TRBJ2-2): DTAVSQTPKYLVTQMGNDKSIKCEQNLGHDTMYWYKQDSKKFLKIMFSYNNKELIINETVPNRFSPKSPDKAHLNLHINSLELGDSAVYFCASSQEPLAEDTGELFFGEGSRLTVL.

This clonotype was picked up a small number of times. The chain uses TRBV20-1 and TRBJ2-3; D unclear. The V gene lost 3 bases and the J gene lost 6 bases, with 7 bases spanning the gap. Germline V gives CDR1 DFQATT, CDR2 SNEGSKA (reference sequence). CDR3 length equals 11 residues. The CDR3: CSARIRDTQYF. In nucleotides, the CDR3 is TGCAGTGCTAGGATCAGGGATACGCAGTATTTT.

This clonotype was picked up one time. The genes are TRBV12-3 or TRBV12-4 and TRBJ1-2; D uncertain. V shed 3 bases and J shed 9 bases, with 11 bases lying between them. CDR3 length equals 12 residues. For the CDR3, the DNA is TGTGCCAGCAGTTTGGAAGGCAGGCGCTACACCTTC. The encoded protein is CASSLEGRRYTF.

This clonotype was seen repeatedly, ten times or more. This chain connects TRBV20-1 to TRBJ2-7; the D is unclear. Germline loops: CDR1 DFQATT, CDR2 SNEGSKA (reference sequence). V lost 4 bases to trimming and J lost 3 bases, with 10 bases between them. This CDR3 contains 12 residues. CDR3: CSATTGSYEQYF. The CDR3 DNA reads TGCAGTGCTACGACGGGCAGCTACGAGCAGTACTTC.

This clonotype was counted a few times. V usage is TRBV18 and J usage is TRBJ2-7; TRBD1 matches 9 bases. The germline CDR1 and CDR2 sequences are KGHSH and LQKENI. The ends lost 3 bases at V and 5 bases at J; junction bases unmatched: 2. The CDR3 loop spans 13 amino acids. The CDR3 here is CASSPDRGDEQYF. The CDR3, as DNA: TGTGCCAGCTCACCGGACAGGGGAGACGAGCAGTACTTC.

The gene calls are TRBV7-2 and TRBJ2-7; tentatively, D is TRBD2 (7 bases). The length of the CDR3 is 15 residues. Germline lookup yields CDR1 SGHTA and CDR2 FQGNSA. V shed 2 bases and J shed 0 bases, with 11 bases lying between them. CDR3 bases: TGTGCCAGCAGCTTAAGGGGGGGGAACTCCTACGAGCAGTACTTC. This sequence encodes CASSLRGGNSYEQYF.

This clonotype was found many times. The rearrangement joins TRBV11-2 to TRBJ2-3; either TRBD1 or TRBD2 may fit D (6 bases each). There are 14 residues in the CDR3. V dropped 5 bases and J dropped 7 bases, with 16 bases sitting between them. The V gene's germline CDR1 is SGHAT and CDR2 FQNNGV. CDR3 DNA sequence: TGTGCCAGCAGCCTCCAAGGGGGGACGAATACGCAGTATTTT. This sequence encodes CASSLQGGTNTQYF. Together with reference TRBV11-2 and TRBJ2-3, the CDR3 gives the full variable domain: EAGVAQSPRYKIIEKRQSVAFWCNPISGHATLYWYQQILGQGPKLLIQFQNNGVVDDSQLPKDRFSAERLKGVDSTLKIQPAKLEDSAVYLCASSLQGGTNTQYFGPGTRLTVL.

This clonotype appeared a single time. The chain recombines TRBV6-6 with TRBJ1-4, with D unresolved. The CDR3 has 11 residues. CDR1 and CDR2 (germline): MNHNY, SVGAGI (reference sequence). Trimming left V 5 bases short and J 8 bases short, with 6 bases between. The CDR3 DNA is TGTGCCAGCAGTACGGACGAAAAACTGTTTTTT. Translation: CASSTDEKLFF.

This chain connects TRBV12-3 or TRBV12-4 to TRBJ1-2; no reliable D call. This CDR3 is 13 amino acids long. Trimming removed 5 bases from V and 7 bases from J, with 14 bases in between. For the CDR3, the DNA is TGTGCCAGCAGTCAGGTCTGGGGAGGTGGCTACACCTTC. As protein: CASSQVWGGGYTF.

V usage is TRBV20-1 and J usage is TRBJ2-7; D is possibly TRBD1 (5 bases). Deletions cut 0 bases from V and 4 bases from J, with 10 bases between. The CDR3 has 13 residues. From germline, CDR1 is DFQATT and CDR2 SNEGSKA (reference sequence). This chain's CDR3 is CSAREMGRYEQYF. The CDR3 DNA follows: TGCAGTGCTAGAGAAATGGGGCGATACGAGCAGTACTTC.

The chain is built from TRBV28 and TRBJ1-4; TRBD1 might be the D (5 bases). CDR3 size: 15 residues. CDR1 and CDR2 (germline): MDHEN, SYDVKM. V shed 3 bases and J shed 3 bases, with 11 bases lying between them. CDR3 DNA: TGTGCCAGCAGTTTCGAAGGGGCCCCTAATGAAAAACTGTTTTTT. Amino acid sequence: CASSFEGAPNEKLFF.